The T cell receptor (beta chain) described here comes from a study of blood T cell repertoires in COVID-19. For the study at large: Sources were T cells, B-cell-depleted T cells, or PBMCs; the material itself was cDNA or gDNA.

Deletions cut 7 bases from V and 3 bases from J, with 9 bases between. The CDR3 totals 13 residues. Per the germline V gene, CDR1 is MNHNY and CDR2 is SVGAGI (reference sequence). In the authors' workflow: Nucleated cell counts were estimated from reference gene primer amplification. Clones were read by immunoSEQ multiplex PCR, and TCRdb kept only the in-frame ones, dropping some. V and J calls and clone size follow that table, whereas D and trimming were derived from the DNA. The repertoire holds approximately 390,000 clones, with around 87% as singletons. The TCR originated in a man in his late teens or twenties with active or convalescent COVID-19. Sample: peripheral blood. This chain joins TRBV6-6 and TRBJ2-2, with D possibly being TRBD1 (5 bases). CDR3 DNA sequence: TGTGCCAGCAAAGAAGGGGACACCGGGGAGCTGTTTTTT. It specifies CASKEGDTGELFF.